A selection of T cell receptor beta chains follows, all from one sample in a study of metastatic and nonmetastatic thyroid tumors. TCRdb reanalyzed the PCR reads with MiXCR. This sample has around 4,500 clones; roughly 35% occur once, and the top ten carry around 26%. Sequences were obtained from adjacent normal tissue. The receptors derive from a male donor with papillary thyroid cancer or a benign thyroid nodule (not recorded which). Some clones in this sample may be carry-over from other donors' samples. Both conserved end residues are part of each CDR3. D genes are given only for firm matches. Some rows mark clone size as missing; the rest say once, few, many or name a class of expanded clone.

>large|TRBJ2-2|TRBV10-3|-
CAISEGGGSTGELFF
TGTGCCATCAGTGAAGGCGGAGGGAGCACCGGGGAGCTGTTTTTT
>few|TRBJ1-2|TRBV15|TRBD1
CATSREGDRYGYTF
TGTGCCACCAGCAGAGAGGGGGACAGATATGGCTACACCTTC
>once|TRBJ1-1|TRBV5-6|TRBD1
CASSFRGTGGYTEAFF
TGTGCCAGCAGCTTCAGGGGGACAGGAGGCTACACTGAAGCTTTCTTT
>-|TRBJ2-7|TRBV4-3|-
CASSHLRDNYEQYF
TGCGCCAGCAGCCACCTCCGGGACAACTACGAGCAGTACTTC
>-|TRBJ2-7|TRBV12-3/TRBV12-4|-
CASSGTHEQYF
TGTGCCAGCAGTGGGACGCACGAGCAGTACTTC
>large|TRBJ1-1|TRBV28|TRBD1
CASSPGGNTEAFF
TGTGCCAGCAGTCCAGGGGGGAACACTGAAGCTTTCTTT
>-|TRBJ2-7|TRBV6-5|-
CASSYGMWTGFYEQYF
TGTGCCAGCAGTTACGGTATGTGGACGGGCTTTTACGAGCAGTACTTC
>-|TRBJ2-3|TRBV11-2|TRBD2
CASSPGLVGTDTQYF
TGTGCCAGTAGCCCAGGACTAGTCGGCACAGATACGCAGTATTTT
>-|TRBJ2-7|TRBV20-1|-
CSAKNAGEQYF
TGCAGTGCTAAGAACGCGGGCGAGCAGTACTTC
>-|TRBJ1-3|TRBV4-1|-
CASSQDYPGNTIYF
TGCGCCAGCAGCCAAGACTACCCTGGAAACACCATATATTTT
>-|TRBJ2-2|TRBV6-1|TRBD2
CASIRPGLALNTGELFF
TGTGCCAGCATTAGACCGGGACTAGCGCTGAACACCGGGGAGCTGTTTTTT
>few|TRBJ1-5|TRBV12-3/TRBV12-4|-
CASSLGNQPQHF
TGTGCCAGCAGTTTAGGCAATCAGCCCCAGCATTTT
>-|TRBJ1-2|TRBV20-1|-
CSAKHRGISDGYTF
TGCAGTGCCAAGCACCGGGGGATCTCTGATGGCTACACCTTC
>few|TRBJ2-6|TRBV6-2/TRBV6-3|TRBD1
CASRDRGLSGANVLTF
TGTGCCAGCAGGGACAGGGGGCTCTCTGGGGCCAACGTCCTGACTTTC
>-|TRBJ2-2|TRBV18|-
CASSPGNNGELFF
TGTGCCAGCTCACCCGGAAACAACGGGGAGCTGTTTTTT
>-|TRBJ1-1|TRBV20-1|TRBD1
CSAVPGGRTEAFF
TGCAGTGCCGTGCCAGGGGGCAGAACTGAAGCTTTCTTT
>few|TRBJ1-5|TRBV2|-
CASRAGHGYNQPQHF
TGTGCCAGCAGGGCCGGGCATGGGTACAATCAGCCCCAGCATTTT
>-|TRBJ2-7|TRBV20-1|TRBD2
CSANSGIAGEQYF
TGCAGTGCTAATAGCGGGATCGCGGGCGAGCAGTACTTC
>few|TRBJ2-1|TRBV6-2/TRBV6-3|-
CATLLSVNEQFF
TGTGCCACCCTCCTTTCAGTGAATGAGCAGTTCTTC
>-|TRBJ2-2|TRBV12-3/TRBV12-4|-
CASSLSQAGELFF
TGTGCCAGCAGTTTATCCCAGGCCGGGGAGCTGTTTTTT
>-|TRBJ2-7|TRBV30|-
CAWSTDTYEQYF
TGTGCCTGGAGTACAGACACCTACGAGCAGTACTTC
>once|TRBJ1-6|TRBV4-3|-
CASSPKLGYGDSPLHF
TGCGCCAGCAGCCCCAAGTTGGGATACGGGGATTCACCCCTCCACTTT
>-|TRBJ2-7|TRBV20-1|TRBD1
CSARDRRYEQYF
TGCAGTGCCAGGGACAGACGTTACGAGCAGTACTTC
>-|TRBJ2-3|TRBV20-1|-
CSPKTRADTQYF
TGCAGTCCAAAGACAAGGGCAGATACGCAGTATTTT
>medium-sized|TRBJ2-7|TRBV28|-
CASSGMWTGFYEQYF
TGTGCCAGCAGTGGTATGTGGACGGGCTTTTACGAGCAGTACTTC
>-|TRBJ1-1|TRBV4-1|-
CASSLGLNTEAFF
TGCGCCAGCAGCCTTGGACTGAACACTGAAGCTTTCTTT
>large|TRBJ1-3|TRBV6-5|-
CASSYDISSGNTIYF
TGTGCCAGCAGTTACGACATAAGCTCTGGAAACACCATATATTTT
>-|TRBJ2-5|TRBV7-9|-
CASSRTSEETQYF
TGTGCCAGCAGCCGGACATCCGAAGAGACCCAGTACTTC
>-|TRBJ2-3|TRBV9|TRBD2
CASSVGTSGTDTQYF
TGTGCCAGCAGCGTAGGGACTAGCGGGACAGATACGCAGTATTTT
>-|TRBJ2-1|TRBV2|TRBD2
CASRVAGAGGHEQFF
TGTGCCAGCAGGGTAGCGGGAGCGGGGGGCCATGAGCAGTTCTTC
>few|TRBJ2-3|TRBV27|-
CASSLSGIAVGTDTQYF
TGTGCCAGCAGTTTATCGGGGATAGCTGTTGGCACAGATACGCAGTATTTT
>-|TRBJ2-2|TRBV4-1|TRBD1
CASSAGTGGCGELFF
TGCGCCAGCAGCGCTGGGACAGGGGGCTGTGGGGAGCTGTTTTTT
>many|TRBJ2-6|TRBV27|-
CASSSLRSSSGANVLTF
TGTGCCAGCAGTTCCCTCCGCTCGAGCTCTGGGGCCAACGTCCTGACTTTC
>few|TRBJ1-5|TRBV12-3/TRBV12-4|-
CASSCQHREQPQHF
TGTGCCAGCAGTTGCCAACACAGGGAACAGCCCCAGCATTTT
>large|TRBJ2-1|TRBV25-1|TRBD2
CASSRAGYNEQFF
TGTGCCAGCAGTCGAGCGGGGTACAATGAGCAGTTCTTC
>-|TRBJ2-3|TRBV12-3/TRBV12-4|TRBD1
CASSSRQGAPGTDTQYF
TGTGCCAGCAGTTCTCGACAGGGGGCGCCGGGCACAGATACGCAGTATTTT
>large|TRBJ2-1|TRBV19|TRBD2
CASSNGRAFYEQFF
TGTGCCAGTAGTAACGGGAGGGCTTTTTATGAGCAGTTCTTC
>-|TRBJ2-2|TRBV20-1|TRBD1
CSARRAGGSGELFF
TGCAGTGCTAGACGGGCAGGGGGCAGCGGGGAGCTGTTTTTT
>-|TRBJ1-6|TRBV20-1|-
CSACQVLGTPLHF
TGCAGTGCCTGTCAAGTGCTCGGGACACCACTCCACTTT
>large|TRBJ1-2|TRBV6-1|-
CASSPGYGYTF
TGTGCCAGCAGCCCAGGGTATGGCTACACCTTC
>large|TRBJ1-3|TRBV7-2|-
CASSTGLPPDTIYF
TGTGCCAGCAGCACGGGACTGCCTCCAGACACCATATATTTT
>-|TRBJ2-5|TRBV19|-
CASGDRRETQYF
TGTGCCAGCGGCGACAGACGAGAGACCCAGTACTTC
>large|TRBJ1-5|TRBV28|-
CASSLTVHQSNQPQHF
TGTGCCAGCAGTTTAACAGTCCACCAAAGCAATCAGCCCCAGCATTTT